The 32 T cell receptor beta chains below all came from one sample that was sequenced in a study of identical twins. TCRdb recomputed calls from the 5' RACE reads with MiXCR, one row per CDR3 protein. The sample has a few hundred thousand distinct CDR3 sequences, just under 10% seen once. The same sample was also studied in work on yellow fever vaccine responses in identical twins.

What was sequenced was PBMCs. The receptors here all came from a woman under 30 in good health.

Many counts were recorded for this clonotype. V is TRBV7-8 and J is TRBJ1-2; no clear D gene. Between the trimmed V and J ends, which lost 4 bases and 0 bases, there was a span of 3 bases. The CDR3 has 12 residues. Germline values: CDR1 SGHVS, CDR2 FQNEAQ. The CDR3 is CASSSTNYGYTF. The CDR3 nucleotides read TGTGCCAGCAGCTCAACTAACTATGGCTACACCTTC.

The chain joins TRBV2 to TRBJ2-7; D is unclear. The germline CDR1 and CDR2 sequences are SNHLY and FYNNEI. The V gene lost 6 bases and the J gene lost 6 bases, with 12 bases spanning the gap. The CDR3 runs 12 residues. This chain's CDR3 is CASRDDLAEQYF. The CDR3 DNA reads as TGTGCCAGCAGGGACGATTTGGCCGAGCAGTACTTC.

This clonotype has more than one count but fewer than ten. The V and J genes are TRBV3-1 and TRBJ2-1; 16 nucleotides line up with TRBD2. Germline loops: CDR1 LGHDT, CDR2 YNNKEL (reference sequence). This CDR3 is 20 amino acids long. Trimming at V came to 0 bases and at J to 4 bases, leaving 9 bases not matched to a gene. The CDR3 protein is CASSQEGGLAGGPGYNEQFF. CDR3 sequence (DNA): TGTGCCAGCAGCCAAGAAGGGGGACTAGCGGGGGGGCCCGGGTACAATGAGCAGTTCTTC.

This clonotype showed up just a few times. The V and J genes are TRBV7-8 and TRBJ2-7; D unresolved. V gave up 2 bases and J gave up 7 bases, with 15 bases separating them. The CDR3 runs to 14 residues. Germline CDR1 SGHVS, CDR2 FQNEAQ. The CDR3 region has the DNA TGTGCCAGCAGCTTACTTGATGGAGTTGGGGAGCAGTACTTC. It is translated as CASSLLDGVGEQYF.

In this sample, this clonotype turned up many times. The chain is built from TRBV6-5 and TRBJ2-5; 9 bases fit TRBD1. Germline assignment: CDR1 MNHEY and CDR2 SVGAGI. V dropped 2 bases and J dropped 5; count of bases not matched to a gene: 9. This CDR3 has 16 amino acids. In nucleotides, the CDR3 is TGTGCCAGCAGTTACCTAGAGGGACAGGGACGCGAGACCCAGTACTTC. This translates into CASSYLEGQGRETQYF.

This clonotype was seen more than once but under ten times. The chain has TRBV12-3 or TRBV12-4 and TRBJ1-2, with 10 bases fitting TRBD1. The junction had 10 bases not matched to a gene; V was cut back by 8 bases and J by 4 bases. The CDR3 has 15 residues. The CDR3 bases are TGTGCCAGCCGAAATTCGGACAGGGGGTTCTATGGCTACACCTTC. This gives the protein CASRNSDRGFYGYTF.

The rearrangement links TRBV20-1 to TRBJ1-1; a possible D gene is TRBD1 (5 bases). Trimming left V 6 bases short and J 1 base short, with 15 bases between. The germline V gene encodes CDR1 DFQATT and CDR2 SNEGSKA (reference sequence). The CDR3 has 14 amino acids. CDR3 sequence (DNA): TGCAGTGCCGCGGGGCAGCTTGGGAACACTGAAGCTTTCTTT. It yields the protein CSAAGQLGNTEAFF.

The chain joins TRBV20-1 to TRBJ2-3; TRBD1 agrees at 11 bases. The V segment lost 4 bases and the J segment 4 bases; nucleotides outside the gene matches: 1. The CDR3 consists of 13 residues. Germline V gives CDR1 DFQATT, CDR2 SNEGSKA (reference sequence). For the CDR3, the DNA is TGCAGTGCTAAGGGACAGGGGGCAGATACGCAGTATTTT. Translating gives CSAKGQGADTQYF.

The CDR3 is CASSLSSRGYEQYF. The CDR3 coding sequence is TGCGCCAGCAGCTTGTCATCCAGGGGCTACGAGCAGTACTTC. The chain recombines TRBV5-1 with TRBJ2-7; D is possibly TRBD1 (6 bases). CDR3 length: 14 amino acids. The V gene lost 1 base and the J gene lost 3 bases, with 11 bases spanning the gap. Germline lookup yields CDR1 SGHRS and CDR2 YFSETQ.

This clonotype was detected only a few times. The J gene is TRBJ1-6, the V gene TRBV6-2 or TRBV6-3; D gene uncertain. CDR1 is MNHEY and CDR2 is SVGEGT in the germline V gene. V lost 6 bases and J lost 7, with 16 bases in between. This CDR3 spans 15 amino acids. CDR3 nucleotides: TGTGCCAGCAGCCCCCCCGGGAGCAGGAATTCACCCCTCCACTTT. This translates into CASSPPGSRNSPLHF.

This clonotype has more than one count but fewer than ten. The gene calls are TRBV7-6 and TRBJ2-1, with 9 bases fitting TRBD2. V gave up 8 bases and J gave up 5 bases; unmatched junction bases: 19. Germline CDR1 is SGHVS and CDR2 is FNYEAQ. This CDR3 is 18 amino acids long. The CDR3 spells CASPSTEAGGPYHNEQFF. CDR3 sequence (DNA): TGTGCCAGCCCGTCAACTGAGGCGGGAGGGCCCTATCACAATGAGCAGTTCTTC.

This chain connects TRBV29-1 to TRBJ2-7; 10 nucleotides agree with TRBD1. J was trimmed by 7 bases and V by 7 bases; bases with no gene match: 7. The CDR3 contains 12 residues. Looked up from germline, CDR1 is SQVTM and CDR2 is ANQGSEA. The chain's CDR3 is CSGEDRGGEQYF. CDR3 sequence (DNA): TGCAGCGGAGAGGACAGGGGGGGGGAGCAGTACTTC.

This clonotype was seen at least ten times. The rearrangement joins TRBV6-5 to TRBJ1-5, with D possibly TRBD1 on 6 matching bases. This CDR3 spans 15 amino acids. Germline V CDR1 and CDR2: MNHEY, SVGAGI. V dropped 4 bases and J dropped 6 bases, with 16 bases sitting between them. CDR3 bases: TGTGCCAGCAGTTCTGAACTTATCAGGGGTCAGCCCCAGCATTTT. Translation gives CASSSELIRGQPQHF.

A few counts support this clonotype. The V gene is TRBV28, the J gene TRBJ1-2; unclear D gene. Germline CDR1 MDHEN, CDR2 SYDVKM. The CDR3 contains 12 residues. V gave up 6 bases and J gave up 0 bases, with 5 bases separating them. CDR3 bases: TGTGCCAGCAGGAAAGCTAACTATGGCTACACCTTC. Its translation: CASRKANYGYTF.

The table lists this clonotype with many counts. This chain connects TRBV6-1 to TRBJ2-1; D is perhaps TRBD1 (5 bases). Between the trimmed V and J ends, which lost 6 bases and 4 bases, there was a span of 10 bases. This CDR3 region has 13 residues. Germline CDR1 MNHNS, CDR2 SASEGT. The CDR3 DNA reads as TGTGCCAGCAGCTTGACAGCTTACAATGAGCAGTTCTTC. Its protein product is CASSLTAYNEQFF.

The chain uses TRBV10-3 and TRBJ1-5, with no clear D. V lost 7 bases and J 0 bases, leaving 10 bases between the germline ends. Germline CDR1 and CDR2: ENHRY and SYGVKD. This CDR3 is 14 amino acids long. The CDR3 nucleotides are TGTGCCATCAAAGAGGGTAATAGCAATCAGCCCCAGCATTTT. This gives the protein CAIKEGNSNQPQHF.

This clonotype was counted ten times or more. The gene calls are TRBV5-1 and TRBJ1-2, with a possible D match to TRBD1 (6 bases). The CDR3 is made up of 13 amino acids. CDR1 is SGHRS and CDR2 is YFSETQ in the germline V gene. V shed 4 bases and J shed 5 bases, with 12 bases lying between them. CDR3 DNA sequence: TGCGCCAGCAGCCGGGACATTCTATATGGCTACACCTTC. The encoded protein is CASSRDILYGYTF.

This clonotype was observed a few times. V usage is TRBV20-1 and J usage is TRBJ1-3; a weak D match, TRBD1 (5 bases). There are 15 residues in the CDR3. The germline V gene has CDR1 DFQATT and CDR2 SNEGSKA (reference sequence). The V end was cut by 0 bases, the J end by 2 bases, with 11 bases between. The CDR3 nucleotides read TGCAGTGCTAGAGATAAGGGGAAGACTGGAAACACCATATATTTT. Its translation: CSARDKGKTGNTIYF.

This clonotype has at least ten counts. The rearrangement joins TRBV7-2 to TRBJ2-1; D call uncertain. With 4 bases removed from V and 5 bases from J, the gap between germline ends came to 12 bases. Looked up from germline, CDR1 is SGHTA and CDR2 is FQGNSA. This CDR3 region has 14 residues. The CDR3 here is CASSSGPANNEQFF. The CDR3 DNA is TGTGCCAGCAGCTCGGGTCCGGCCAACAATGAGCAGTTCTTC.

This clonotype has just a few counts. The V call is TRBV6-2 or TRBV6-3, the J call TRBJ2-5, with TRBD1 matching 8 bases. With 8 bases clipped from V and 2 bases from J, the junction kept 7 bases outside the gene matches. Per germline, CDR1 MNHEY and CDR2 SVGEGT. The length of the CDR3 is 14 residues. CDR3: CASENGQGQETQYF. The CDR3 DNA sequence: TGTGCCAGCGAGAACGGACAGGGACAAGAGACCCAGTACTTC.

This clonotype was recorded many times. This chain links TRBV27 with TRBJ2-3; TRBD2 aligns across 7 bases. CDR1 MNHEY and CDR2 SMNVEV come from the germline V gene (reference sequence). The J segment lost 8 bases and the V segment lost 10 bases, leaving 12 bases of the junction unmatched. CDR3 size: 13 residues. The DNA of the CDR3 is TGTGCCACCACCGGGCCGGGAGGTGGTACGCAGTATTTT. The encoded protein is CATTGPGGGTQYF.

The V and J genes are TRBV5-6 and TRBJ2-1; D is uncertain. Trimming cost V 6 bases and J 5 bases, with 9 bases left between them. Per the germline V gene, CDR1 is SGHDT and CDR2 is YYEEEE. The CDR3 covers 12 residues. The DNA for the CDR3 is TGTGCCAGCACCGAGGCGGACAATGAGCAGTTCTTC. Amino acids: CASTEADNEQFF.

This clonotype was recorded a few times. Its ends do not fully match the called genes, so a read error is possible. The genes are TRBV7-7 and TRBJ2-2; weak D call: TRBD1 (5 bases). The CDR3 length is 15 residues. Germline V gene data show CDR1 as SSHAT and CDR2 as FNYEAQ (reference sequence). CDR3 residues: CASSLVQGASGELFF. In DNA, the CDR3 is TGTGCTAGCAGCTTAGTCCAGGGCGCTTCCGGGGAGCTGTTTTTT.

The V call is TRBV4-2, the J call TRBJ2-2; no clear D gene. Looked up from germline, CDR1 is LGHNA and CDR2 is YNFKEQ. V shed 0 bases and J shed 0 bases, with 17 bases lying between them. CDR3 length equals 19 residues. CDR3 DNA: TGTGCCAGCAGCCAAGATGGAGCCAGGCTATATGCGAACACCGGGGAGCTGTTTTTT. The encoded protein is CASSQDGARLYANTGELFF.

The V and J genes are TRBV6-2 or TRBV6-3 and TRBJ1-1; the D gene is possibly TRBD1 (6 bases). CDR3 length: 12 residues. Trimming removed 3 bases from V and 9 bases from J, with 11 bases in between. The germline CDR1 and CDR2 sequences are MNHEY and SVGEGT. The CDR3 protein is CASSYAGGKAFF. CDR3 nucleotide sequence: TGTGCCAGCAGTTATGCCGGGGGCAAAGCTTTCTTT.

The rearrangement joins TRBV4-3 to TRBJ2-7; D possibly corresponds to TRBD2 (5 bases). This CDR3 is 15 amino acids long. The germline V gene has CDR1 LGHNA and CDR2 YSLEER. The germline V and J ends were trimmed by 0 bases and 4 bases, with 13 bases remaining between them. The CDR3 coding sequence is TGCGCCAGCAGCCAAGACGGCAGCGGATGGTACGAGCAGTACTTC. Its protein product is CASSQDGSGWYEQYF.

The chain employs TRBV7-9 and TRBJ1-4, with 7 bases fitting TRBD1. V was clipped by 0 bases and J by 8 bases; unmatched bases: 9. Germline-derived CDR1 and CDR2 are SEHNR and FQNEAQ (reference sequence). The CDR3 runs 16 residues. For the CDR3, the DNA is TGTGCCAGCAGCTTAGCAGGGGGCAACGTTCAAGAAAAACTGTTTTTT. Residues: CASSLAGGNVQEKLFF.

Concerning this clonotype: Germline is not matched at one junction end, which may reflect a read error. The chain employs TRBV15 and TRBJ2-7; 11 bases align to TRBD2. The CDR3 is 17 residues long. Germline assignment: CDR1 LNHNV and CDR2 YYDKDF (reference sequence). The CDR3 coding sequence is TGTGCCACCAGTAGAGGACTAGCGGGTAAACTGTACTACGAGCAGTACTTC. Translated, it gives CATSRGLAGKLYYEQYF.

In its sample, this clonotype was seen many times. The V and J genes are TRBV4-2 and TRBJ2-1, with TRBD2 identical over 8 bases. The CDR3 consists of 15 residues. Germline CDR1 LGHNA, CDR2 YNFKEQ. After removal of 2 bases from V and 8 bases from J, the junction contained 8 bases not matched to a gene. CDR3 residues: CASSQPGTRAYEQFF. The CDR3 bases are TGTGCCAGCAGCCAACCCGGGACTAGAGCTTATGAGCAGTTCTTC.

This clonotype was counted at least ten times. The chain links TRBV7-2 to TRBJ2-3, with TRBD2 as a possible D gene (6 bases). V lost 2 bases and J 4 bases, leaving 16 bases between the germline ends. This CDR3 has 16 residues. Per germline, CDR1 SGHTA and CDR2 FQGNSA. CDR3 loop: CASSLSQAEGSDTQYF. As DNA, the CDR3 is TGTGCCAGCAGCTTATCTCAGGCGGAGGGTTCAGATACGCAGTATTTT.

This clonotype was counted between two and nine times. In nucleotides, the CDR3 is TGTGCCAGCAGCCCGGACCGGGACAGCCAATACAATGAGCAGTTCTTC. It codes for CASSPDRDSQYNEQFF. The chain recombines TRBV3-1 with TRBJ2-1; 7 nucleotides agree with TRBD1. CDR3 length equals 16 residues. CDR1 and CDR2 (germline): LGHDT, YNNKEL (reference sequence). With 4 bases clipped from V and 4 bases from J, the junction kept 10 bases outside the gene matches.

In this sample, this clonotype turned up many times. The V gene is TRBV29-1, the J gene TRBJ2-7; the match to TRBD1 covers 12 bases. J lost 6 bases, V lost 5 bases, and 5 bases had no gene match. The germline gives CDR1 SQVTM, CDR2 ANQGSEA. This CDR3 has 13 residues. This CDR3 is CSVMGQGAVEQYF. As DNA, the CDR3 is TGCAGCGTTATGGGACAGGGGGCAGTCGAGCAGTACTTC.